This T cell receptor beta chain is drawn from a study of cytomegalovirus exposure and HLA in healthy donors. Regarding the study as a whole: Investigators reported fewer than 200 TCR beta chains as tied to cytomegalovirus.

Sequencing used immunoSEQ multiplex PCR; TCRdb keeps in-frame clones, though not all of them. The repertoire holds 100,000 to 150,000 clones, with approximately 87% as singletons. Of note for this clone: Its antigen is not identified.

V was pared by 6 bases and J by 4 bases, with 8 bases of the junction left unmatched. The germline gives CDR1 MNHNS, CDR2 SASEGT. The CDR3 extends over 14 amino acids. The sequencing sample was made of PBMCs. The chain combines TRBV6-1 with TRBJ1-1; 7 nucleotides line up with TRBD1. This TCR was sampled from a woman in her twenties or thirties in good health and CMV-seronegative. Here the CDR3 DNA reads TGTGCCAGCAGCCGACAGGGCGGATTCACTGAAGCTTTCTTT. Amino acids: CASSRQGGFTEAFF.